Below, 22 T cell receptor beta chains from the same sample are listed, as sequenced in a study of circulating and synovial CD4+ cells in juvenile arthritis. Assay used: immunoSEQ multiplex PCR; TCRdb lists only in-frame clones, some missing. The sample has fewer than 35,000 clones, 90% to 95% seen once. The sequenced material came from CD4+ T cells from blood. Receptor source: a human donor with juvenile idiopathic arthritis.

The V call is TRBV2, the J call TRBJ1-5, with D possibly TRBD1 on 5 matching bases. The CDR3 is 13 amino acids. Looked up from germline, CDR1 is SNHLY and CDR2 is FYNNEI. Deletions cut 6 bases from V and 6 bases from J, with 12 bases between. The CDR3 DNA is TGTGCCAGCAGCGGACGGCAGGGTCAGCCCCAGCATTTT. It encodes CASSGRQGQPQHF.

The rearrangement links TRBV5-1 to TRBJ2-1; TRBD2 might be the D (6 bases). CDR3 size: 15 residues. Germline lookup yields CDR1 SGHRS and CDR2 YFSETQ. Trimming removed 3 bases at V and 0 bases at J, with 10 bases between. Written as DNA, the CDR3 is TGCGCCAGCAGCTCTACCGGGAGCTCCTACAATGAGCAGTTCTTC. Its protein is CASSSTGSSYNEQFF.

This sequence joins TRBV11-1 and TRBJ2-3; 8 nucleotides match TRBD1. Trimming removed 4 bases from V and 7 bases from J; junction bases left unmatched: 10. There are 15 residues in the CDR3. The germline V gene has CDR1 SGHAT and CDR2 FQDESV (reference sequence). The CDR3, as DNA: TGTGCCAGCAGCTCCCAGGGGGCAGGGGGAAATACGCAGTATTTT. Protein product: CASSSQGAGGNTQYF.

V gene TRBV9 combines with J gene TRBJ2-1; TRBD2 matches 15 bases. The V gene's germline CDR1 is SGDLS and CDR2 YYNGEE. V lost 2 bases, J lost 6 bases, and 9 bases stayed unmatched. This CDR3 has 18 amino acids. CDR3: CASSVLRGLAGGSNEQFF. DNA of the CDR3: TGTGCCAGCAGCGTCCTAAGGGGACTAGCGGGGGGTTCCAATGAGCAGTTCTTC.

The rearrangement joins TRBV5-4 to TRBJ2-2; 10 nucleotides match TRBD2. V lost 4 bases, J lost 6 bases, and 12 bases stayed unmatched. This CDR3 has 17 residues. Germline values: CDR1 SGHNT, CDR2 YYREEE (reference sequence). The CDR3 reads CASSPLGLAGVSGELFF. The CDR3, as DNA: TGTGCCAGCAGCCCCCTGGGCCTAGCGGGAGTGTCCGGGGAGCTGTTTTTT.

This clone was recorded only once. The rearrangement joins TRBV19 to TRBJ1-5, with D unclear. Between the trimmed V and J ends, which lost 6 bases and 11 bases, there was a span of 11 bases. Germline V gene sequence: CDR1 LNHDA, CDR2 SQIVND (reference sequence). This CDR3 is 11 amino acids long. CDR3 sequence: CASRVLSAQHF. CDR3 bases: TGTGCCAGTAGAGTTCTGTCAGCCCAGCATTTT.

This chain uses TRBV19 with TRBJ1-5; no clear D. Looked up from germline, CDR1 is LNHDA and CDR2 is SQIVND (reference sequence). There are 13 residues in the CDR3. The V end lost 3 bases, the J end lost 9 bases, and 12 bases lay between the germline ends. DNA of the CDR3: TGTGCCAGTAGTATTAATGAGATGGTGCCCCAGCATTTT. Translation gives CASSINEMVPQHF. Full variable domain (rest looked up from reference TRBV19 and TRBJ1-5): DGGITQSPKYLFRKEGQNVTLSCEQNLNHDAMYWYRQDPGQGLRLIYYSQIVNDFQKGDIAEGYSVSREKKESFPLTVTSAQKNPTAFYLCASSINEMVPQHFGDGTRLSIL.

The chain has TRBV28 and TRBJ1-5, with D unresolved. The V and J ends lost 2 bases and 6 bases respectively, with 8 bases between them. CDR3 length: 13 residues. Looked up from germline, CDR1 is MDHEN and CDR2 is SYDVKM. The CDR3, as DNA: TGTGCCAGCAGTTTAAATTCAGGTCAGCCCCAGCATTTT. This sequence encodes CASSLNSGQPQHF. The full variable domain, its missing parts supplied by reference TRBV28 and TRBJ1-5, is DVKVTQSSRYLVKRTGEKVFLECVQDMDHENMFWYRQDPGLGLRLIYFSYDVKMKEKGDIPEGYSVSREKKERFSLILESASTNQTSMYLCASSLNSGQPQHFGDGTRLSIL.

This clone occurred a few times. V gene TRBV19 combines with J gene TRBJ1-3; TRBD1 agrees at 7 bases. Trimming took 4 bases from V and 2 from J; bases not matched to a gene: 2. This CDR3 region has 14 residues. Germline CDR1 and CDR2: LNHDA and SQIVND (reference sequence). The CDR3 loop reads CASSRTGAGNTIYF. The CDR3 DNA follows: TGTGCCAGTAGTAGAACAGGGGCTGGAAACACCATATATTTT.

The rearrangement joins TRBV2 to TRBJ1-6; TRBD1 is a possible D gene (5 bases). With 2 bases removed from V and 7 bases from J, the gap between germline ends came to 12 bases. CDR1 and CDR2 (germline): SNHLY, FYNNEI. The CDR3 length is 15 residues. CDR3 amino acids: CASSEKEGSNSPLHF. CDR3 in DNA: TGTGCCAGCAGTGAAAAGGAGGGGTCCAATTCACCCCTCCACTTT.

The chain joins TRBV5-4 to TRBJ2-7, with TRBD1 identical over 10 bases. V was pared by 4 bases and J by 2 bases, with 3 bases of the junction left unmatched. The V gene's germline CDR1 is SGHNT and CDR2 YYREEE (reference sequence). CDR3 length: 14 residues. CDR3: CASSHGQGAYEQYF. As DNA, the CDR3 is TGTGCCAGCAGCCACGGACAGGGGGCCTACGAGCAGTACTTC.

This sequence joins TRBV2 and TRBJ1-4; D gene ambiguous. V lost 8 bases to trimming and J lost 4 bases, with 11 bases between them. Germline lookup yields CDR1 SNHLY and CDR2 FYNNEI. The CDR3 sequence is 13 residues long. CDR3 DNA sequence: TGTGCCAGCCGGTCCGGGATTAATGAAAAACTGTTTTTT. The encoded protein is CASRSGINEKLFF.

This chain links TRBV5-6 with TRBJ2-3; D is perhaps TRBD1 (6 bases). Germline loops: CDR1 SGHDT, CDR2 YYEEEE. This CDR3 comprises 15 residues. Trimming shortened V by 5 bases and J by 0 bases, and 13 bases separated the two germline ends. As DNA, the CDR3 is TGTGCCAGCAGTAACAGAGGGGGTAGCACAGATACGCAGTATTTT. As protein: CASSNRGGSTDTQYF.

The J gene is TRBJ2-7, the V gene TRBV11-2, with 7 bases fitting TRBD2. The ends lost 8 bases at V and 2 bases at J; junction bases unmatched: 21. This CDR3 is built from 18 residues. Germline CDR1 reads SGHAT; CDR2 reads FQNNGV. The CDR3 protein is CASRKERGPYFFAYEQYF. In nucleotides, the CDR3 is TGTGCCAGCCGAAAAGAGCGGGGTCCGTATTTCTTTGCCTACGAGCAGTACTTC.

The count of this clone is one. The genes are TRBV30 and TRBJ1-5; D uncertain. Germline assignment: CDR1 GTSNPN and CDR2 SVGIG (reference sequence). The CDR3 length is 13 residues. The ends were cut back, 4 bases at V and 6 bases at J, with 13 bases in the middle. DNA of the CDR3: TGTGCCTGGACTGATAGTCCAGGTCAGCCCCAGCATTTT. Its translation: CAWTDSPGQPQHF.

CDR3 amino acids: CASDKGGLAGGNEQFF. The CDR3 DNA follows: TGTGCCAGTGATAAAGGGGGGCTAGCGGGGGGGAATGAGCAGTTCTTC. V and J are TRBV4-2 and TRBJ2-1; the match to TRBD2 covers 12 bases. The CDR3 spans 16 residues. The ends lost 9 bases at V and 7 bases at J; junction bases unmatched: 13. Germline values: CDR1 LGHNA, CDR2 YNFKEQ.

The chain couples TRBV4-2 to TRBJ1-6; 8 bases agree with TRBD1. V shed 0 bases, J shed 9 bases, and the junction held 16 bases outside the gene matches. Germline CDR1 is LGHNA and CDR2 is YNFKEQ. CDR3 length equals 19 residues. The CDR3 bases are TGTGCCAGCAGCCAAGAGACAGGGGAACATGGGGTGTGGGCTTCACCCCTCCACTTT. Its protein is CASSQETGEHGVWASPLHF.

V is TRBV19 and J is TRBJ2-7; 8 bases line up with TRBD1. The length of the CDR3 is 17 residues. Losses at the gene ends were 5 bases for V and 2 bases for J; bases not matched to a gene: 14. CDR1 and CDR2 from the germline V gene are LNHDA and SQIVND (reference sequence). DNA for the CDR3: TGTGCCAGTAGTTATGGGGGACAGGCTACCTGGGCCTACGAGCAGTACTTC. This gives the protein CASSYGGQATWAYEQYF.

DNA for the CDR3: TGCGCCAGCAGCCCCCGGTTATACAATGAGCAGTTCTTC. Translated, it gives CASSPRLYNEQFF. The chain links TRBV4-3 to TRBJ2-1; D call uncertain. This CDR3 region has 13 residues. Germline V gene lookup returns CDR1 LGHNA and CDR2 YSLEER. V was clipped by 4 bases and J by 4 bases, with 8 bases between them.

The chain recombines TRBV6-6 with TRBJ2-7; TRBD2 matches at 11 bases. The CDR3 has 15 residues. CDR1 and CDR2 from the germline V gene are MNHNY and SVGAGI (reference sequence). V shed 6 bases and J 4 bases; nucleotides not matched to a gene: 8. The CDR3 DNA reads TGTGCCAGCAGGGGGGTAGCGGGAGGGAGGTACGAGCAGTACTTC. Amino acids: CASRGVAGGRYEQYF.

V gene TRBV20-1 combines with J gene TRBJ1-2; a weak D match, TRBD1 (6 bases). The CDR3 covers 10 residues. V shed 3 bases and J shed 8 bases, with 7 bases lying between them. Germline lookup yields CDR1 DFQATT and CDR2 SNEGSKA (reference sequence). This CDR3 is CSASTGGYTF. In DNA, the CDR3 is TGCAGTGCTAGTACAGGGGGCTACACCTTC.

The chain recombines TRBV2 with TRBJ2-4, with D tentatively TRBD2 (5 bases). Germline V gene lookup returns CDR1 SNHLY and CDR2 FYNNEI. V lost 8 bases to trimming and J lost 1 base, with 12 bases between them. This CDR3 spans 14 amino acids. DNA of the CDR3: TGTGCCAGCGGCTCCCCGGGGGCCAAAAACATTCAGTACTTC. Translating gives CASGSPGAKNIQYF.